This T cell receptor beta chain was documented in a study of T cell repertoires in cytomegalovirus infection. Germline CDR1 LNHNV, CDR2 YYDKDF (reference sequence). The CDR3 consists of 17 residues. V was pared by 0 bases and J by 2 bases, with 5 bases of the junction left unmatched. In TCRdb, the reads were re-called with MiXCR into one record per CDR3 protein. The data hold about 900,000 distinct CDR3 sequences, with approximately 31% observed a single time. Regarding this clonotype: The antigen is unknown.

The TCR comes from a human donor in good health (CMV status not recorded). Some clones in this sample may be carry-over from other donors' samples. The rearrangement links TRBV15 to TRBJ1-4, with TRBD1 matching over 8 bases. Source: cultured CD8+ T cells from PBMCs, taken from culture after CMV antigen stimulation. CDR3 sequence: CATSRDPRGRTNEKLFF. The CDR3 nucleotides read TGTGCCACCAGCAGAGATCCCAGGGGGCGGACTAATGAAAAACTGTTTTTT.